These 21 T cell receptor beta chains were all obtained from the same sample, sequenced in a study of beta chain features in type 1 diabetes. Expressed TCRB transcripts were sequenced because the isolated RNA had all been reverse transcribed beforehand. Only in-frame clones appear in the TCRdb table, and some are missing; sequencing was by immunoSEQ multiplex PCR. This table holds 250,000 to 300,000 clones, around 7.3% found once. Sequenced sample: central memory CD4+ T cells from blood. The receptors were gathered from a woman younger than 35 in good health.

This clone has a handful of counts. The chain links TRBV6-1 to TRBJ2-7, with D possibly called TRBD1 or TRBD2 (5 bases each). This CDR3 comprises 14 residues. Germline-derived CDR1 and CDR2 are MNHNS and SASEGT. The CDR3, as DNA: TGTGCCAGCAGTGATCGGAACCGGGGACCGAAGGAGCACGTC. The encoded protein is CASSDRNRGPKEHV.

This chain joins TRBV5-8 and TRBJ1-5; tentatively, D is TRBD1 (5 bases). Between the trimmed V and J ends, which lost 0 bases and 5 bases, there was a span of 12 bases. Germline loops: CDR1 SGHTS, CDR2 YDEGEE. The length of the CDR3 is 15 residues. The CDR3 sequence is CASSLGDQPHQPQHF. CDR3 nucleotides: TGTGCCAGCAGCTTGGGGGACCAACCTCATCAGCCCCAGCATTTT.

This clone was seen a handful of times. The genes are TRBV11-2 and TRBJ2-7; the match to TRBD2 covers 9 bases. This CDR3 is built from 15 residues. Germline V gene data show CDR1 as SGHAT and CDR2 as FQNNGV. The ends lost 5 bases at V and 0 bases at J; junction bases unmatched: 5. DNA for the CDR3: TGTGCCAGCAGCCAGGTAGCGGGAGCCTCCTACGAGCAGTACTTC. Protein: CASSQVAGASYEQYF.

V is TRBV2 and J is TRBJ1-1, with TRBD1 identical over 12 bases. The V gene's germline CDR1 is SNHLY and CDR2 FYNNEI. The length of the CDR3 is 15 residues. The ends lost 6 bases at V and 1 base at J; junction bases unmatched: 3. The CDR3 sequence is CASRGQGAGNTEAFF. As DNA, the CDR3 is TGTGCCAGCAGGGGACAGGGGGCCGGGAACACTGAAGCTTTCTTT.

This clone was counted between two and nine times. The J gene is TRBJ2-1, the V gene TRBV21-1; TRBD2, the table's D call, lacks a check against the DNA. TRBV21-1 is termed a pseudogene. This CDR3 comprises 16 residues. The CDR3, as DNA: TGTGCCAGCAGCAAAGTCCCACCTCACTTATACAATGAGCAGTTCTTC. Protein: CASSKVPPHLYNEQFF.

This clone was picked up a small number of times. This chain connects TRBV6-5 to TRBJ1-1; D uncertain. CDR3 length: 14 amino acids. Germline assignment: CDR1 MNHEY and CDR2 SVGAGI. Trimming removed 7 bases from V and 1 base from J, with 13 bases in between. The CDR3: CASKPGEANTEAFF. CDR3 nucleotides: TGTGCCAGCAAGCCGGGAGAGGCGAACACTGAAGCTTTCTTT.

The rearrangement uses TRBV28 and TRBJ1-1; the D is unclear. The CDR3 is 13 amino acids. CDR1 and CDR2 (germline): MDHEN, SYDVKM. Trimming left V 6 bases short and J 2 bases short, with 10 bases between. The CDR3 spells CASSPALNTEAFF. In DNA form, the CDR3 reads TGTGCCAGCAGCCCCGCCTTAAACACTGAAGCTTTCTTT.

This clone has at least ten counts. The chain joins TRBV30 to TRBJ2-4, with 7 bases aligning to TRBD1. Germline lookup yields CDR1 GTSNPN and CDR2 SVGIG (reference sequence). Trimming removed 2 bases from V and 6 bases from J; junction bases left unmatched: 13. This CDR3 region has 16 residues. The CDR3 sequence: CAWSRSRQGRGNIQYF. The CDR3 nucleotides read TGTGCCTGGAGTCGATCCCGACAGGGCCGGGGAAACATTCAGTACTTC.

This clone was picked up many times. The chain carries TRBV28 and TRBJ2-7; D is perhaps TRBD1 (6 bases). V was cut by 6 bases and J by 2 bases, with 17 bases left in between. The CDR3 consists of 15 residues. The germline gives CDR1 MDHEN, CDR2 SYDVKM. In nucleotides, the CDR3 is TGTGCCAGCAGCCTCGGTGGGGACACAACCTACGAGCAGTACGTC. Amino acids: CASSLGGDTTYEQYV.

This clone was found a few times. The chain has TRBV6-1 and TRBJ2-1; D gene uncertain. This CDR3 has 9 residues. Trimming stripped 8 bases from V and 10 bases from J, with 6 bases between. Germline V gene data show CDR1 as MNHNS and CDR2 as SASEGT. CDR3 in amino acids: CASPAEQFF. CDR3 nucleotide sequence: TGTGCCAGCCCAGCGGAGCAGTTCTTC.

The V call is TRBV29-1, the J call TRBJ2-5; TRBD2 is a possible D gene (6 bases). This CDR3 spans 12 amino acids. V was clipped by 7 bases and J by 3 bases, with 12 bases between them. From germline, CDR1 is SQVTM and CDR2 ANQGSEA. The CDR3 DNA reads TGCAGCGCGGGACTTAGAGAAGAGACCCAGTACTTC. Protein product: CSAGLREETQYF.

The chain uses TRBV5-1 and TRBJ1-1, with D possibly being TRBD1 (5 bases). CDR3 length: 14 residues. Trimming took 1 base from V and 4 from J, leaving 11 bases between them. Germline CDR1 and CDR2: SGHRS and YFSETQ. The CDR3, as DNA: TGCGCCAGCAGCTTGCGGGGCTATGGCACTGAAGCTTTCTTT. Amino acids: CASSLRGYGTEAFF.

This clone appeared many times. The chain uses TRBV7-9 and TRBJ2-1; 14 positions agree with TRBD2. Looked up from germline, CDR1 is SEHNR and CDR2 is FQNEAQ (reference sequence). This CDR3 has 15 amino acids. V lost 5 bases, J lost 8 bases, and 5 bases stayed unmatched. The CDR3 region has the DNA TGTGCCAGCAGCCCAGGGACTAGCGGGAGTGATGAGCAGTTCTTC. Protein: CASSPGTSGSDEQFF.

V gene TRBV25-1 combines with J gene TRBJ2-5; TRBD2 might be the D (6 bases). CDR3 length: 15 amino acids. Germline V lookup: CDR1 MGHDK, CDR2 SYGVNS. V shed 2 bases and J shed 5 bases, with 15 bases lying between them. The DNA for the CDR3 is TGTGCCAGCAGTGAAACTCGCCGCGGGAACGAGACCCAGTACTTC. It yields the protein CASSETRRGNETQYF.

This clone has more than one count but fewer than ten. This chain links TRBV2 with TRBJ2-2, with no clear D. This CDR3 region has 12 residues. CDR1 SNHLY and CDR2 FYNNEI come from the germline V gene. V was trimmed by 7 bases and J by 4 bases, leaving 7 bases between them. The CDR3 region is CASTVRTGELFF. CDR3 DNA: TGTGCCAGCACCGTACGCACCGGGGAGCTGTTTTTT.

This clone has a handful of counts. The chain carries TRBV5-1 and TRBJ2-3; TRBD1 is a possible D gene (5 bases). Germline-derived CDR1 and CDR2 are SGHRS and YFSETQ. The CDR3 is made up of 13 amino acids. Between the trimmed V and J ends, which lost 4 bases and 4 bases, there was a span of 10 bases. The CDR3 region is CASSKDTPDTQYF. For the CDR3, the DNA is TGCGCCAGCAGCAAGGACACTCCAGATACGCAGTATTTT.

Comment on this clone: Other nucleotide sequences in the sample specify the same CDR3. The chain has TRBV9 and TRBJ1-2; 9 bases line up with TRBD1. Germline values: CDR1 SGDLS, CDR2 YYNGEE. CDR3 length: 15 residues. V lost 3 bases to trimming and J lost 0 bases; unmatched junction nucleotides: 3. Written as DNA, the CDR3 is TGTGCCAGCAGCGCCCGACAGGGGGCTAACTATGGCTACACCTTC. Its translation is CASSARQGANYGYTF.

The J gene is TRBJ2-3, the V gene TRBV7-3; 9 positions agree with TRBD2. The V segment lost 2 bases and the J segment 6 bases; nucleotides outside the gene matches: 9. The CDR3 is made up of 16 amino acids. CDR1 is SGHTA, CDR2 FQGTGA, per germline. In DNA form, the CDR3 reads TGTGCCAGCAGCTTAGCCGGGACTAGCCTCGAGGATACGCAGTATTTT. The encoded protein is CASSLAGTSLEDTQYF.

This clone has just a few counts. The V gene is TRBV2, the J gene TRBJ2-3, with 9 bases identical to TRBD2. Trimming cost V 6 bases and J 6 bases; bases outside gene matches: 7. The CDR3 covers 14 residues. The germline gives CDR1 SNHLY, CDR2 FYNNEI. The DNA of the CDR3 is TGTGCCAGCAGGGCGACTAGCGGAGGGGATACGCAGTATTTT. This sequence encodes CASRATSGGDTQYF.

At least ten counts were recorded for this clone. The CDR3 here is CSVERQLNEQFF. CDR3 nucleotides: TGCAGCGTTGAAAGACAGCTCAATGAGCAGTTCTTC. V usage is TRBV29-1 and J usage is TRBJ2-1; tentative D call: TRBD1 (5 bases). Germline CDR1 reads SQVTM; CDR2 reads ANQGSEA. CDR3 size: 12 residues. V lost 2 bases and J lost 6, with 8 bases in between.

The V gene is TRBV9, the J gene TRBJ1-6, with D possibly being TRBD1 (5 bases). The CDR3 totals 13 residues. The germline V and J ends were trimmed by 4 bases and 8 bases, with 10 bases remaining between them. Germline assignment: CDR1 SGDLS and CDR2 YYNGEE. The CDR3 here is CASSREGDSPLHF. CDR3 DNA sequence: TGTGCCAGCAGCCGAGAAGGGGATTCACCCCTCCACTTT.